These 4 T cell receptor beta chains were sequenced from one sample in a study of T cell responses to AZD1222 COVID-19 vaccine. Sequenced by immunoSEQ multiplex PCR; TCRdb stores in-frame clones only, minus some. The sample includes 150,000 to 200,000 clones, almost 95% seen only once; the top ten take under 2.5%. Sequencing was performed on peripheral blood, taken on day 0 of AZD1222 vaccination. These receptors were obtained from an adult in good health.

The CDR3 coding sequence is TGTGCCAGCAGGACAACGGGAGGGCCCCCAGATACGCAGTATTTT. Protein sequence: CASRTTGGPPDTQYF. The chain uses TRBV2 and TRBJ2-3, with 8 nucleotides matching TRBD2. Trimming took 6 bases from V and 4 from J; bases not matched to a gene: 9. The CDR3 runs to 15 residues. Germline loops: CDR1 SNHLY, CDR2 FYNNEI.

The rearrangement joins TRBV9 to TRBJ2-7, with 8 positions matching TRBD1. Per the germline V gene, CDR1 is SGDLS and CDR2 is YYNGEE. V gave up 0 bases and J gave up 3 bases; unmatched junction bases: 5. The CDR3 is made up of 15 amino acids. The CDR3 here is CASSVGAGQGYEQYF. CDR3 coding DNA: TGTGCCAGCAGCGTAGGGGCCGGACAGGGCTACGAGCAGTACTTC.

This clone came up once. The chain has TRBV5-5 and TRBJ2-2; D uncertain. Trimming took off 2 bases at V and 0 bases at J, with 5 bases between the two ends. Germline loops: CDR1 SGHKS, CDR2 YYEKEE (reference sequence). This CDR3 spans 14 amino acids. The CDR3 protein is CASSFPSNTGELFF. The DNA of the CDR3 is TGTGCCAGCAGCTTCCCGTCGAACACCGGGGAGCTGTTTTTT. The full variable domain, in which reference TRBV5-5 and TRBJ2-2 provide the parts outside the CDR3, is DAGVTQSPTHLIKTRGQQVTLRCSPISGHKSVSWYQQVLGQGPQFIFQYYEKEERGRGNFPDRFSARQFPNYSSELNVNALLLGDSALYLCASSFPSNTGELFFGEGSRLTVL.

The chain combines TRBV5-1 with TRBJ1-1, with D uncertain. V was shortened by 0 bases and J by 0 bases, with 9 bases between the two germline ends. Germline loops: CDR1 SGHRS, CDR2 YFSETQ. The CDR3 runs 15 residues. Here the CDR3 DNA reads TGCGCCAGCAGCTTGGGGGAACAGTTGAACACTGAAGCTTTCTTT. This translates into CASSLGEQLNTEAFF.